What follows is one T cell receptor (beta chain) and its context. What it recognizes is unknown. The assay was immunoSEQ multiplex PCR, and TCRdb's table has in-frame clones only and misses some. The sample holds roughly 420,000 clones, 75% to 90% seen once. This entry comes from a study of Ad26.COV2.S vaccination and SARS-CoV-2 variants. Study at large: A participant enrolled in the COV1001 Ad26.COV2.S trial arm provided the sample. Administration of Ad26.COV2.S was intramuscular, either once or twice 56 days apart. General observations from the study: Post-vaccination breadth of spike-specific CD8+ and CD4+ T cell responses was reportedly substantial. It was found that vaccine and placebo recipients had similar non-spike TCR breadth.

The treatment is: 19 received Ad26.COV2.S at low or high dose, single or two shots; roughly five received placebo; per-sample allocation not given. The investigators took samples on day 63 after the first vaccine or placebo injection. The germline V and J ends were trimmed by 2 bases and 5 bases, with 14 bases remaining between them. CDR1 and CDR2 from the germline V gene are MNHEY and SMNVEV (reference sequence). The CDR3 totals 15 residues. The chain joins TRBV27 to TRBJ2-3; perhaps TRBD2 as D (6 bases). Specimen: peripheral blood, collected in a trial of Ad26.COV2.S vaccine versus placebo. This TCR was sampled from a person aged 18-65 years who received the Ad26.COV2.S COVID-19 vaccine or a placebo. This CDR3 reads CASSLGPSGLDTQYF. The CDR3 DNA is TGTGCCAGCAGTTTAGGTCCCAGCGGGCTAGATACGCAGTATTTT.